A single T cell receptor (beta chain) is shown here with its context. Its antigen is currently unknown. This sample is part of a study of T-cell memory formation after mild COVID-19. The germline V gene encodes CDR1 SNHLY and CDR2 FYNNEI. The CDR3 is 13 amino acids. The V and J ends lost 7 bases and 9 bases, in that order; junction bases with no gene match: 9. MiXCR, run by TCRdb on the 5' RACE reads, gives a single entry per CDR3 protein. The repertoire holds 35,000 to 50,000 distinct CDR3 sequences, with roughly 9% as singletons. Findings of the study overall: The second-wave clones peaking on day 37 were not confirmed as SARS-CoV-2-specific. CD4/CD8 balance characterized clones contracting day 15 to 85, and CD4+ skew characterized later expanders.

The chain has TRBV2 and TRBJ2-1; 7 bases align to TRBD2. Sequenced input: PBMCs or a T cell subset sorted from them (not recorded which). This TCR derives from an adult woman who had mild COVID-19 (a few samples of this study predate the infection). Cell type and time point are not known. The CDR3 loop reads CASNLGTTFEQFF. As DNA, the CDR3 is TGTGCCAGCAACCTAGGGACTACGTTTGAGCAGTTCTTC.